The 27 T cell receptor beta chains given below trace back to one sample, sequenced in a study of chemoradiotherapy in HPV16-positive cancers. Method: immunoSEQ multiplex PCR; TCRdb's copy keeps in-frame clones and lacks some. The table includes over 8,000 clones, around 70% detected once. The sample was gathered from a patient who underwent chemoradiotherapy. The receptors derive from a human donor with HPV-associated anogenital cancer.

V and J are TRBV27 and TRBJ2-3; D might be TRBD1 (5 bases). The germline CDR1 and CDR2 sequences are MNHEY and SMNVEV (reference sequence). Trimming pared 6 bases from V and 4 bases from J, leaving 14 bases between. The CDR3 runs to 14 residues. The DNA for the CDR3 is TGTGCCAGCAGCCGAACCCAGGGCGCAGATACGCAGTATTTT. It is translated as CASSRTQGADTQYF.

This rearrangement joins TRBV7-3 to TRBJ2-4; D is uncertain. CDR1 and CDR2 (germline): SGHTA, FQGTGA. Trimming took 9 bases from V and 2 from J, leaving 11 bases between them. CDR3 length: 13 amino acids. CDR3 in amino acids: CASKGIPKNIQYF. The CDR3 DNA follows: TGTGCCAGTAAAGGGATCCCCAAAAACATTCAGTACTTC. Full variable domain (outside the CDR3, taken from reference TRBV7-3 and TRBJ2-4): GAGVSQTPSNKVTEKGKYVELRCDPISGHTALYWYRQSLGQGPEFLIYFQGTGAADDSGLPNDRFFAVRPEGSVSTLKIQRTERGDSAVYLCASKGIPKNIQYFGAGTRLSVL.

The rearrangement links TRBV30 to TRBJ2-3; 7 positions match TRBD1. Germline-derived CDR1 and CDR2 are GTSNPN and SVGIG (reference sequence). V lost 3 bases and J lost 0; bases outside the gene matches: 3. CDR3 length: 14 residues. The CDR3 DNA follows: TGTGCCTGGAGACCGGGACAGAGCACAGATACGCAGTATTTT. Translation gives CAWRPGQSTDTQYF. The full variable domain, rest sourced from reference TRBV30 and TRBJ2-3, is SQTIHQWPATLVQPVGSPLSLECTVEGTSNPNLYWYRQAAGRGLQLLFYSVGIGQISSEVPQNLSASRPQDRQFILSSKKLLLSDSGFYLCAWRPGQSTDTQYFGPGTRLTVL.

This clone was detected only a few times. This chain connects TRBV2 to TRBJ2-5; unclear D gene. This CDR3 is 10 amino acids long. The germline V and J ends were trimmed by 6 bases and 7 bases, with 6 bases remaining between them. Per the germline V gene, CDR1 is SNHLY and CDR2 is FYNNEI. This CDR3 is CASSSLTQYF. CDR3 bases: TGTGCCAGCAGCTCCCTGACCCAGTACTTC.

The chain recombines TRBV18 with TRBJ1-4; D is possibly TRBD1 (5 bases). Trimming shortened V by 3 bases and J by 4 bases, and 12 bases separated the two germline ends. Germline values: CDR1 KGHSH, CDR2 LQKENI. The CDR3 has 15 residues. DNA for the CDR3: TGTGCCAGCTCACCGTTCCGGGGCGATAATGAAAAACTGTTTTTT. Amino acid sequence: CASSPFRGDNEKLFF. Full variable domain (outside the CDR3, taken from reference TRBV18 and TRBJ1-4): NAGVMQNPRHLVRRRGQEARLRCSPMKGHSHVYWYRQLPEEGLKFMVYLQKENIIDESGMPKERFSAEFPKEGPSILRIQQVVRGDSAAYFCASSPFRGDNEKLFFGSGTQLSVL.

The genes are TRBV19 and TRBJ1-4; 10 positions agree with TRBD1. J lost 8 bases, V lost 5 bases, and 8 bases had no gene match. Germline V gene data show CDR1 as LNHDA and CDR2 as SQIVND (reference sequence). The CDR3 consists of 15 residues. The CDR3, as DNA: TGTGCCAGTAGTTCGACTGGGACAGGGGTCGAAAAACTGTTTTTT. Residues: CASSSTGTGVEKLFF.

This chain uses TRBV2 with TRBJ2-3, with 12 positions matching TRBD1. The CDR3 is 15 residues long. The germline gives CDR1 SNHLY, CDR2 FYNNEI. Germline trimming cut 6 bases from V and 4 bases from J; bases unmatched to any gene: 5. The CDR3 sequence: CASSGDRGRSDTQYF. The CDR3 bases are TGTGCCAGCAGCGGGGACAGGGGGCGGTCAGATACGCAGTATTTT.

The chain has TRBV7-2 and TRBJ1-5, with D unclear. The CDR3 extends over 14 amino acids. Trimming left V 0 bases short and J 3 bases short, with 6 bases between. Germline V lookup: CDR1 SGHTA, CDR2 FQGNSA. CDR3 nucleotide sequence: TGTGCCAGCAGCTTAGCGGCGAACAATCAGCCCCAGCATTTT. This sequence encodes CASSLAANNQPQHF.

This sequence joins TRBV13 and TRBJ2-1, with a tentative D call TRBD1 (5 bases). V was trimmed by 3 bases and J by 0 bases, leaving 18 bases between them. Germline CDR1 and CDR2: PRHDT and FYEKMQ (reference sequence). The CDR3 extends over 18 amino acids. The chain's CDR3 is CASSFTSFVQGSYNEQFF. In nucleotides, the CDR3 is TGTGCCAGCAGCTTTACGAGTTTCGTCCAGGGCTCCTACAATGAGCAGTTCTTC.

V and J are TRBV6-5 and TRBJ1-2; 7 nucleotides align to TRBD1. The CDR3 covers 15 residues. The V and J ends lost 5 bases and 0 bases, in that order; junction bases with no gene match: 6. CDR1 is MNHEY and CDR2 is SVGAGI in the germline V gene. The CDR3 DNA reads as TGTGCCAGCAGTGTACAGGGACAGACTAACTATGGCTACACCTTC. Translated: CASSVQGQTNYGYTF.

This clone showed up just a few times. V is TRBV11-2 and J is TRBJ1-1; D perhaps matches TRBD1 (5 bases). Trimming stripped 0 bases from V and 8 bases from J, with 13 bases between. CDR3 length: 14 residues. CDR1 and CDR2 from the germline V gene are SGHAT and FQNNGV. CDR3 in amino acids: CASSLDVQGQEAFF. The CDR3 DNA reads TGTGCCAGCAGCTTAGATGTGCAGGGTCAGGAAGCTTTCTTT. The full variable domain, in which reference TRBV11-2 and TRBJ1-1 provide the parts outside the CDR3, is EAGVAQSPRYKIIEKRQSVAFWCNPISGHATLYWYQQILGQGPKLLIQFQNNGVVDDSQLPKDRFSAERLKGVDSTLKIQPAKLEDSAVYLCASSLDVQGQEAFFGQGTRLTVV.

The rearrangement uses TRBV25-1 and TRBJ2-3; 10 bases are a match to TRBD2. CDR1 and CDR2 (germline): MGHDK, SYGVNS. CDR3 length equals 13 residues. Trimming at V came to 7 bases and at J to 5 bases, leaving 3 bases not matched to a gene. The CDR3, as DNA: TGTGCCAGCAAGCGGGGGGGGCAAGATACGCAGTATTTT. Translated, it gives CASKRGGQDTQYF. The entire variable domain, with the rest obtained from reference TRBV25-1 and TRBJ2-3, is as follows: EADIYQTPRYLVIGTGKKITLECSQTMGHDKMYWYQQDPGMELHLIHYSYGVNSTEKGDLSSESTVSRIRTEHFPLTLESARPSHTSQYLCASKRGGQDTQYFGPGTRLTVL.

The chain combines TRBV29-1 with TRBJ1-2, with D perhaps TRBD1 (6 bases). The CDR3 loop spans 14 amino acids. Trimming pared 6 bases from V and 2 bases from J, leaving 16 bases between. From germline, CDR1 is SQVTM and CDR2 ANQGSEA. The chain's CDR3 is CSVDRNTANYGYTF. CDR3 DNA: TGCAGCGTGGACAGAAATACCGCAAACTATGGCTACACCTTC.

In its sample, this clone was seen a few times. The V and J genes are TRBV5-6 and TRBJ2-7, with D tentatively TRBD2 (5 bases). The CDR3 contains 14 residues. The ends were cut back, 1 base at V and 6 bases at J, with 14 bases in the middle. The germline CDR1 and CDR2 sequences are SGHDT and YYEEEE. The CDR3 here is CASSLLHGEFEQYF. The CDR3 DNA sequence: TGTGCCAGCAGCTTGTTACACGGGGAGTTCGAGCAGTACTTC. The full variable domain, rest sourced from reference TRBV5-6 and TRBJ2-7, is DAGVTQSPTHLIKTRGQQVTLRCSPKSGHDTVSWYQQALGQGPQFIFQYYEEEERQRGNFPDRFSGHQFPNYSSELNVNALLLGDSALYLCASSLLHGEFEQYFGPGTRLTVT.

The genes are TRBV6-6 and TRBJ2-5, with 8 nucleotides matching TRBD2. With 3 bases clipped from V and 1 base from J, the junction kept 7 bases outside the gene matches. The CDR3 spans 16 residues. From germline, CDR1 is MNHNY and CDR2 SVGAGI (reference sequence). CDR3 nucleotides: TGTGCCAGCAGTTATCATCCAGCGGGGGCCCAAGAGACCCAGTACTTC. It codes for CASSYHPAGAQETQYF.

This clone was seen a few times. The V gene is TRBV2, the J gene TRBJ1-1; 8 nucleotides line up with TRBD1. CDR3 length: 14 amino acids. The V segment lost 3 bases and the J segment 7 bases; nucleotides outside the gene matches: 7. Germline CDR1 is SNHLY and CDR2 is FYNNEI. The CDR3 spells CASSDGQGAFEAFF. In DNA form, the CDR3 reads TGTGCCAGCAGTGACGGGCAGGGGGCCTTTGAAGCTTTCTTT.

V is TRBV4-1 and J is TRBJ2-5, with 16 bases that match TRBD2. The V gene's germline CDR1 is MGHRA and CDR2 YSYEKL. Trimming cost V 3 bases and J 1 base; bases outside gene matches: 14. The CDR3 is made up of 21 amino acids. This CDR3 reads CASSHPPPGLAGGNTQETQYF. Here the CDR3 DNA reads TGCGCCAGCAGCCATCCACCTCCGGGACTAGCGGGGGGGAACACCCAAGAGACCCAGTACTTC.

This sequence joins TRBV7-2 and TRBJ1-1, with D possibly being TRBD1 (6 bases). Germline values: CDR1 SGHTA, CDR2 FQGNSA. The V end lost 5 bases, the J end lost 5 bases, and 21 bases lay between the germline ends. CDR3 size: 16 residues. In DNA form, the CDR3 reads TGTGCCAGCAGCCCCTTCCCTCGGGGGGCTAGGACTGAAGCTTTCTTT. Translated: CASSPFPRGARTEAFF.

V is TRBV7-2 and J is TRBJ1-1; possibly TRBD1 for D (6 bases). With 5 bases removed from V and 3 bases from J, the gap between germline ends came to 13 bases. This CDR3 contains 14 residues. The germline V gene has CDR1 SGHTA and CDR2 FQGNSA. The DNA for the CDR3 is TGTGCCAGCAGCACCGTCGGGGGGCACACTGAAGCTTTCTTT. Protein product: CASSTVGGHTEAFF.

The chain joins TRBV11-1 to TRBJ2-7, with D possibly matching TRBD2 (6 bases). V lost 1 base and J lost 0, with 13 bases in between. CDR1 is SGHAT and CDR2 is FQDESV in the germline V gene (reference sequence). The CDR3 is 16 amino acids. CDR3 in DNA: TGTGCCAGCAGCTTAGTTGCGGGGCTGGTCTCCTACGAGCAGTACTTC. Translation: CASSLVAGLVSYEQYF.

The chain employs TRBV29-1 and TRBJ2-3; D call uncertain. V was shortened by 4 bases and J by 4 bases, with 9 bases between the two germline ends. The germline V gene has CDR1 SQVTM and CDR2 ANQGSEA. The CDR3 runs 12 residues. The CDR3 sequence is CSVASGSDTQYF. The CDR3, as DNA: TGCAGCGTTGCTTCCGGGTCAGATACGCAGTATTTT.

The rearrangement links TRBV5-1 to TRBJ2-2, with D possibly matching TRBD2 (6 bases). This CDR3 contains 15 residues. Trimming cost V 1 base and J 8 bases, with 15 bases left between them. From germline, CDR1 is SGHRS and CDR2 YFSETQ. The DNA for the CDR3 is TGCGCCAGCAGCTTGTTAATAGCGCGGGATGGGGAGCTGTTTTTT. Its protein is CASSLLIARDGELFF.

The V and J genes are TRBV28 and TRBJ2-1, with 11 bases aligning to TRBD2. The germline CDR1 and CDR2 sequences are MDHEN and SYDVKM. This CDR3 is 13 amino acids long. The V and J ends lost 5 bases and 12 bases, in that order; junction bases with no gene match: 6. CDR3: CASSMPSGGWQFF. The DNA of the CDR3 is TGTGCCAGCAGTATGCCTAGCGGGGGGTGGCAGTTCTTC.

DNA of the CDR3: TGTGCCAGCAGTTTTGGGACAGGGGATTACGAGCAGTACTTC. It encodes CASSFGTGDYEQYF. This chain uses TRBV28 with TRBJ2-7; 10 nucleotides line up with TRBD1. Trimming removed 3 bases from V and 4 bases from J; junction bases left unmatched: 3. The CDR3 is 14 amino acids. In germline, CDR1 is MDHEN, CDR2 SYDVKM.

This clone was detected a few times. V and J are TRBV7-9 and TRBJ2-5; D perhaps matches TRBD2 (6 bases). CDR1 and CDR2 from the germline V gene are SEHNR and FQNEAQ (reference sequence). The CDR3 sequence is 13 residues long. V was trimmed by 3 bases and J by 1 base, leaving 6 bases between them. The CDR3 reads CASSFGSQETQYF. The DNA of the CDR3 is TGTGCCAGCAGCTTCGGGAGCCAAGAGACCCAGTACTTC.

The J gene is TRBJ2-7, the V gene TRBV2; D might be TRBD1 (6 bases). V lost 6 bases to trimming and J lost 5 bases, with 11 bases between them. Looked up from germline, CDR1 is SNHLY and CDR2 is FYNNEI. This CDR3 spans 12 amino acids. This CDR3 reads CASRPRGHEQYF. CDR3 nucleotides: TGTGCCAGCAGACCCAGGGGCCACGAGCAGTACTTC.

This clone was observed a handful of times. The CDR3 DNA follows: TGTGCCAGCAGCATCGACAGGGGTAACACTGAAGCTTTCTTT. It yields the protein CASSIDRGNTEAFF. The genes are TRBV7-3 and TRBJ1-1, with 8 bases fitting TRBD1. The CDR3 contains 14 residues. Germline loops: CDR1 SGHTA, CDR2 FQGTGA. After removal of 5 bases from V and 2 bases from J, the junction contained 4 bases not matched to a gene.